Following are 2 T cell receptor beta chains from one sample sequenced in a study of T cells after yellow fever vaccination. In TCRdb, the 5' RACE reads were re-called with MiXCR into one record per CDR3 protein. Of about 240,000 distinct CDR3 sequences listed, about 7% are singletons. The input for sequencing was CD4+ T cells sorted from PBMCs, taken 15 days after the yellow fever booster vaccination. The receptors were gathered from a man aged 30 to 39 who received the YFV17D yellow fever vaccine.

The chain combines TRBV20-1 with TRBJ2-5; TRBD2 agrees at 8 bases. V lost 1 base to trimming and J lost 5 bases; unmatched junction nucleotides: 6. The CDR3 is 14 residues long. Germline V CDR1 and CDR2: DFQATT, SNEGSKA (reference sequence). DNA of the CDR3: TGCAGTGCTAGAGCGAGCGGGAGCGATGAGACCCAGTACTTC. Translating gives CSARASGSDETQYF.

This chain joins TRBV30 and TRBJ2-7; TRBD2 matches at 7 bases. The J segment lost 6 bases and the V segment lost 3 bases, leaving 8 bases of the junction unmatched. The CDR3 is 13 residues long. The germline gives CDR1 GTSNPN, CDR2 SVGIG (reference sequence). Here the CDR3 reads CAWSWRENGEQYF. The CDR3 bases are TGTGCCTGGAGCTGGCGGGAGAATGGCGAGCAGTACTTC.